The rows below give T cell receptor beta chains drawn from one sample of a study of blood T cell repertoires in COVID-19. TCRdb keeps only in-frame clones here, not all; method: immunoSEQ multiplex PCR. Altogether 200,000 to 300,000 clones are present, about nine tenths being singletons, with the ten largest covering roughly 1.6%. Specimen: peripheral blood. The receptors derive from a woman in her 40s who had recovered from COVID-19. The CDR3 runs from the conserved cysteine through the conserved F or W. Each record gives: J gene, clone size, V gene, D gene, CDR3 protein, CDR3 DNA. A D gene is named only where the DNA matches it firmly. Where a row states a size, it is once, few, many or the class of an expanded clone; other rows omit it.

TRBJ2-7	few	TRBV5-1	TRBD2	CAGTTSGGLQYF	TGCGCCGGTACGACTAGCGGGGGGCTGCAGTACTTC
TRBJ2-7	-	TRBV3-1/TRBV3-2	-	CASSQDPSSYEQYF	TGTGCCAGCAGCCAAGACCCTAGCTCCTACGAGCAGTACTTC
TRBJ1-1	-	TRBV9	TRBD1	CASSEGGQGLMNTEAFF	TGTGCCAGCAGCGAAGGGGGACAGGGTTTAATGAACACTGAAGCTTTCTTT
TRBJ1-1	-	TRBV18	TRBD1	CASSLMTGGLGTEAFF	TGTGCCAGCTCACTCATGACAGGGGGTTTAGGCACTGAAGCTTTCTTT
TRBJ2-5	-	TRBV7-2	TRBD1	CASSRRPQDRGHQETQYF	TGTGCCAGCAGCCGCAGACCCCAGGACAGGGGGCATCAAGAGACCCAGTACTTC
TRBJ2-5	-	TRBV10-3	TRBD1	CAISRDRAEETQYF	TGTGCCATCAGTAGAGACAGGGCGGAAGAGACCCAGTACTTC
TRBJ1-6	-	TRBV19	-	CASSPVNRVQAISPLHF	TGTGCCAGTAGTCCCGTCAACAGGGTTCAAGCCATTTCACCCCTCCACTTT
TRBJ1-1	-	TRBV29-1	TRBD1	CSVTEDRVGAFF	TGCAGCGTAACTGAGGACAGGGTGGGGGCTTTCTTT
TRBJ1-2	once	TRBV7-9	-	CASSPSGEGFYGYTF	TGTGCCAGCAGCCCGTCAGGGGAGGGGTTCTATGGCTACACCTTC
TRBJ2-1	-	TRBV9	-	CASSLASKSHNEQFF	TGTGCCAGCAGCCTAGCAAGCAAGTCCCACAATGAGCAGTTCTTC
TRBJ1-2	-	TRBV3-1/TRBV3-2	-	CASSQMGPYGYTF	TGTGCCAGCAGCCAAATGGGGCCCTATGGCTACACCTTC
TRBJ2-2	few	TRBV7-8	TRBD2	CASRAWGGTGELFF	TGTGCCAGCCGGGCCTGGGGAGGGACCGGGGAGCTGTTTTTT
TRBJ1-6	-	TRBV9	-	CASSVGERSPLHF	TGTGCCAGCAGCGTAGGGGAGCGATCACCCCTCCACTTT
TRBJ1-1	-	TRBV4-1	-	CASSQARFRVLAPNTEAFF	TGCGCCAGCAGCCAAGCCCGGTTCAGGGTTCTTGCCCCGAACACTGAAGCTTTCTTT
TRBJ2-7	-	TRBV6-2/TRBV6-3	TRBD1	CASSSPDRVARDEQYF	TGTGCCAGCAGTTCTCCGGACAGGGTGGCTCGAGACGAGCAGTACTTC
TRBJ2-7	once	TRBV29-1	-	CSVTGISYEQYF	TGCAGCGTAACAGGGATCTCCTACGAGCAGTACTTC
TRBJ2-1	-	TRBV3-1/TRBV3-2	TRBD2	CASSQTPSGAYNEQFF	TGTGCCAGCAGCCAGACCCCTAGCGGGGCCTACAATGAGCAGTTCTTC
TRBJ1-3	-	TRBV5-1	-	CASSLAPGWSGNTIYF	TGCGCCAGCAGCTTGGCCCCAGGGTGGTCTGGAAACACCATATATTTT
TRBJ2-5	-	TRBV19	-	CASSIGGETQYF	TGTGCCAGTAGTATCGGGGGAGAGACCCAGTACTTC
TRBJ1-5	-	TRBV2	TRBD1	CASTGRTGDQPQHF	TGTGCCAGCACCGGTAGGACAGGGGATCAGCCCCAGCATTTT
TRBJ2-2	-	TRBV9	-	CASSDPRVPTTGELFF	TGTGCCAGCAGCGATCCTCGGGTACCGACCACCGGGGAGCTGTTTTTT
TRBJ2-7	-	TRBV6-5	TRBD1	CASIDRTGGSPPYF	TGTGCCAGCATCGACCGGACAGGGGGATCCCCCCCGTACTTC
TRBJ2-5	-	TRBV29-1	TRBD2	CSVVRTSGKTQYF	TGCAGCGTCGTCCGGACTAGCGGAAAGACCCAGTACTTC
TRBJ2-7	-	TRBV10-3	-	CAISEYTGYSYEQYF	TGTGCCATCAGTGAGTATACAGGGTACTCCTACGAGCAGTACTTC
TRBJ1-1	-	TRBV11-3	-	CASSASAVQEAFF	TGTGCCAGCAGCGCCTCGGCGGTTCAAGAAGCTTTCTTT
TRBJ2-1	-	TRBV5-4	-	CASSAGWDNNEQFF	TGTGCCAGCAGCGCCGGTTGGGACAACAATGAGCAGTTCTTC
TRBJ2-1	-	TRBV9	TRBD1	CASSGGQGQYNEQFF	TGTGCCAGCAGCGGCGGACAGGGGCAGTACAATGAGCAGTTCTTC
TRBJ1-6	-	TRBV7-2	-	CASSPGGWYSPLHF	TGTGCCAGCAGCCCGGGTGGTTGGTATTCACCCCTCCACTTT
TRBJ1-1	-	TRBV7-6	-	CASSQGAGGAEAFF	TGTGCCAGCAGCCAAGGGGCGGGGGGAGCTGAAGCTTTCTTT
TRBJ1-1	many	TRBV5-5	-	CASSLPGVTEAFF	TGTGCCAGCAGCCTACCGGGGGTCACTGAAGCTTTCTTT
TRBJ2-5	-	TRBV5-1	-	CASSLEVGGQETQYF	TGCGCCAGCAGCTTGGAGGTTGGGGGGCAAGAGACCCAGTACTTC
TRBJ2-5	-	TRBV28	TRBD1	CASSPGQQETQYF	TGTGCCAGCAGCCCGGGACAGCAAGAGACCCAGTACTTC
TRBJ1-1	-	TRBV6-5	TRBD1	CASSYLPGTGGQF	TGTGCCAGCAGTTACTTGCCGGGGACAGGGGGGCAATTT
TRBJ2-1	-	TRBV24-1	-	CATSENKDSYNEQFF	TGTGCCACCAGTGAGAATAAGGACAGCTACAATGAGCAGTTCTTC
TRBJ1-4	-	TRBV9	TRBD1	CASSAVTGQGGSGTNEKLFF	TGTGCCAGCAGCGCAGTAACGGGACAGGGGGGAAGTGGAACTAATGAAAAACTGTTTTTT
TRBJ2-5	-	TRBV7-9	TRBD1	CASSPGTVETQYF	TGTGCCAGCAGCCCCGGGACAGTAGAGACCCAGTACTTC
TRBJ1-2	once	TRBV12-3/TRBV12-4	TRBD1	CASRTGANYGYTF	TGTGCCAGCAGGACAGGGGCCAACTATGGCTACACCTTC
TRBJ1-2	-	TRBV29-1	-	CSEFGADTLANYGYTF	TGCAGCGAATTTGGGGCAGATACTTTAGCTAACTATGGCTACACCTTC
TRBJ1-2	few	TRBV5-3	TRBD1	CARSLGRGQNYGYTF	TGTGCCAGAAGCTTGGGGAGGGGGCAGAACTATGGCTACACCTTC
TRBJ2-3	few	TRBV5-1	-	CASSLAGPSTDTQYF	TGCGCCAGCAGCTTGGCAGGGCCCAGCACAGATACGCAGTATTTT
TRBJ2-5	-	TRBV19	TRBD2	CASSIGSGLAAETQYF	TGTGCCAGTAGTATCGGTTCCGGGCTAGCGGCGGAGACCCAGTACTTC
TRBJ1-1	few	TRBV27	TRBD1	CATKSTGARTEAFF	TGTGCCACCAAGTCGACAGGGGCTCGTACTGAAGCTTTCTTT
TRBJ2-7	-	TRBV10-3	TRBD1	CAISEGRGPYEQYF	TGTGCCATCAGTGAAGGCAGGGGGCCCTACGAGCAGTACTTC
TRBJ2-2	-	TRBV24-1	TRBD2	CATSAAGRANTGELFF	TGTGCCACCAGTGCCGCGGGGAGGGCGAACACCGGGGAGCTGTTTTTT
TRBJ1-3	many	TRBV7-9	-	CASSRAGNTIYF	TGTGCCAGCAGCCGCGCGGGAAACACCATATATTTT
TRBJ2-5	-	TRBV7-8	-	CASSLAIGVGGETQYF	TGTGCCAGCAGCTTAGCGATCGGGGTCGGAGGGGAGACCCAGTACTTC
TRBJ2-4	-	TRBV4-1	TRBD2	CASSQVGPSSGGAPKNIQYF	TGCGCCAGCAGCCAAGTTGGGCCCTCTAGCGGGGGGGCGCCCAAAAACATTCAGTACTTC
TRBJ2-5	-	TRBV5-8	-	CASSLVAGSETQYF	TGTGCCAGCAGCTTGGTAGCAGGGTCGGAGACCCAGTACTTC
TRBJ1-1	-	TRBV19	TRBD1	CASSPPTGLNTEAFF	TGTGCCAGTAGTCCTCCGACAGGGCTGAACACTGAAGCTTTCTTT
TRBJ1-5	-	TRBV7-9	-	CASGEYQPQHF	TGTGCCTCAGGGGAGTATCAGCCCCAGCATTTT
TRBJ2-1	-	TRBV30	-	CACRGKWGNEQFF	TGTGCCTGCCGGGGGAAATGGGGTAATGAGCAGTTCTTC
TRBJ1-3	once	TRBV3-1/TRBV3-2	-	CASRAGSSGNTIYF	TGTGCCAGCAGAGCTGGGAGCTCTGGAAACACCATATATTTT